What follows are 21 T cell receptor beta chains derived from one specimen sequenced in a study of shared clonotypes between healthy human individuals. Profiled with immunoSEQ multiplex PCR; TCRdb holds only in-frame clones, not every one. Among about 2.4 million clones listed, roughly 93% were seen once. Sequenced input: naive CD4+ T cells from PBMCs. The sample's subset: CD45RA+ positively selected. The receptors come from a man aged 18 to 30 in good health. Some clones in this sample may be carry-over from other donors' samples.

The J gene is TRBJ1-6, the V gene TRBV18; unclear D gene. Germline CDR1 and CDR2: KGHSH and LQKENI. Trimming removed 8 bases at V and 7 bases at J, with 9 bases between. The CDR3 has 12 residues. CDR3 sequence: CASADGNSPLHF. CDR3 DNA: TGTGCCAGCGCCGACGGAAATTCACCCCTCCACTTT.

CDR3 amino acids: CASSIVPGLNNEQFF. DNA for the CDR3: TGCGCCAGCAGCATTGTTCCGGGCCTCAACAATGAGCAGTTCTTC. This chain joins TRBV5-1 and TRBJ2-1; no firm D call. Germline V gene sequence: CDR1 SGHRS, CDR2 YFSETQ. V was cut by 4 bases and J by 5 bases, with 16 bases left in between. This CDR3 region has 15 residues.

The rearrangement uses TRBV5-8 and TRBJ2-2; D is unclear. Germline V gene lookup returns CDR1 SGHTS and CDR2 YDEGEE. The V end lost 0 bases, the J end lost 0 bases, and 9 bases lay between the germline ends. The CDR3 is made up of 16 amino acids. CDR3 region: CASSLGISPNTGELFF. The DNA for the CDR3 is TGTGCCAGCAGCTTGGGTATATCCCCGAACACCGGGGAGCTGTTTTTT.

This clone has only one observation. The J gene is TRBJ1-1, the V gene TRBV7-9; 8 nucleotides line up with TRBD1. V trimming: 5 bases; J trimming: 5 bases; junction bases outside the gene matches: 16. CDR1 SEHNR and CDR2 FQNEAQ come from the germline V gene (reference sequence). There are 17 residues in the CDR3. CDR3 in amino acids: CASSTAEGQGGGTEAFF. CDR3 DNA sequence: TGTGCCAGCAGCACCGCCGAAGGACAGGGCGGAGGAACTGAAGCTTTCTTT. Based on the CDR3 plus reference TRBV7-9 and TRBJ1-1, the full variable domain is DTGVSQNPRHKITKRGQNVTFRCDPISEHNRLYWYRQTLGQGPEFLTYFQNEAQLEKSRLLSDRFSAERPKGSFSTLEIQRTEQGDSAMYLCASSTAEGQGGGTEAFFGQGTRLTVV.

CDR3 in DNA: TGTGCCAGCAGGGATACAGGGGCGTCTAACTATGGCTACACCTTC. Amino acids: CASRDTGASNYGYTF. The genes are TRBV28 and TRBJ1-2; 7 bases are shared with TRBD1. Germline assignment: CDR1 MDHEN and CDR2 SYDVKM. There are 15 residues in the CDR3. V was pared by 6 bases and J by 0 bases, with 7 bases of the junction left unmatched.

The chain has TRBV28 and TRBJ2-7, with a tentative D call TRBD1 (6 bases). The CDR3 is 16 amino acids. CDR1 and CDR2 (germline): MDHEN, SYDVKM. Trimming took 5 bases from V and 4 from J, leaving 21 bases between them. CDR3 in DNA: TGTGCCAGCAGTCCACCGAATTGGGGGACATATTACGAGCAGTACTTC. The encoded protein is CASSPPNWGTYYEQYF.

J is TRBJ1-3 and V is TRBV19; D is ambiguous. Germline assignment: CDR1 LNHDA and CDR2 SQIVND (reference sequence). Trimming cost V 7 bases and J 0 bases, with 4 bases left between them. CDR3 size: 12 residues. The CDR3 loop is CASTYSGNTIYF. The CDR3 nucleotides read TGTGCCAGTACGTACTCTGGAAACACCATATATTTT.

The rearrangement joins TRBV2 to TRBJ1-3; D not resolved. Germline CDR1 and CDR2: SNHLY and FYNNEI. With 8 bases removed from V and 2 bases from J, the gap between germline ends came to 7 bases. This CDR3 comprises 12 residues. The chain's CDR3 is CASQAPGNTIYF. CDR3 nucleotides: TGTGCCAGCCAAGCCCCTGGAAACACCATATATTTT. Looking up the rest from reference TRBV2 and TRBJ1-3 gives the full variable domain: EPEVTQTPSHQVTQMGQEVILRCVPISNHLYFYWYRQILGQKVEFLVSFYNNEISEKSEIFDDQFSVERPDGSNFTLKIRSTKLEDSAMYFCASQAPGNTIYFGEGSWLTVV.

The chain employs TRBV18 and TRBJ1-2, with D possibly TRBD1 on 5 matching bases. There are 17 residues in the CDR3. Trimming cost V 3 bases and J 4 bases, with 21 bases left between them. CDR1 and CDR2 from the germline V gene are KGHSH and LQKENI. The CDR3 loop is CASSPGYTGGTTYGYTF. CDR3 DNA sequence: TGTGCCAGCTCACCGGGGTACACGGGGGGGACTACCTATGGCTACACCTTC.

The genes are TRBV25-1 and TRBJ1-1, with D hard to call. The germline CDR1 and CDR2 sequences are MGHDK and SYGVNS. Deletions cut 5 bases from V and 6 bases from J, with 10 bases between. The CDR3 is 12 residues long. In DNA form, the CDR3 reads TGTGCCAGCAGTAGTTCGGTGGCTGAAGCTTTCTTT. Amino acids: CASSSSVAEAFF.

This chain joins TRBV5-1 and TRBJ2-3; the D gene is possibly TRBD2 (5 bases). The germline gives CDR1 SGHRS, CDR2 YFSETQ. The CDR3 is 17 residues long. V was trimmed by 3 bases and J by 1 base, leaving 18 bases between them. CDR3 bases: TGCGCCAGCAGCTCTAGTATGAGCGGCTTTGGCACAGATACGCAGTATTTT. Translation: CASSSSMSGFGTDTQYF.

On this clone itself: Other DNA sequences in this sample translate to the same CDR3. The CDR3 DNA reads as TGTGCCAGCTCACCACTAGGACAGGGGGCTGGAAACACCATATATTTT. Its translation: CASSPLGQGAGNTIYF. The rearrangement joins TRBV18 to TRBJ1-3; 10 bases map to TRBD1. Germline-derived CDR1 and CDR2 are KGHSH and LQKENI. CDR3 size: 16 residues. J lost 2 bases, V lost 1 base, and 2 bases had no gene match. The variable domain in full, completed from reference TRBV18 and TRBJ1-3, reads NAGVMQNPRHLVRRRGQEARLRCSPMKGHSHVYWYRQLPEEGLKFMVYLQKENIIDESGMPKERFSAEFPKEGPSILRIQQVVRGDSAAYFCASSPLGQGAGNTIYFGEGSWLTVV.

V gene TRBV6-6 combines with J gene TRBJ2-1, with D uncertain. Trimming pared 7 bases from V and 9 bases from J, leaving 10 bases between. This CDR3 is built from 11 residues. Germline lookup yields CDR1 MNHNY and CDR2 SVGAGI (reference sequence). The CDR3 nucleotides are TGTGCCAGCACCGGAAATCTTGAGCAGTTCTTC. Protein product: CASTGNLEQFF.

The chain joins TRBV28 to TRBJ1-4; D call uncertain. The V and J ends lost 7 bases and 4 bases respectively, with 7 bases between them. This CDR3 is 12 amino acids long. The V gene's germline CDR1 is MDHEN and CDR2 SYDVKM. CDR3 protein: CASMSLNEKLFF. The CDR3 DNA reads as TGTGCCAGCATGAGTCTTAATGAAAAACTGTTTTTT.

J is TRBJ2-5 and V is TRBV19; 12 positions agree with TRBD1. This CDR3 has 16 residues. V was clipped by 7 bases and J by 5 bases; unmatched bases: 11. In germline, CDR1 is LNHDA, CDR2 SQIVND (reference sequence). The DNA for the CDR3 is TGTGCCAGTACCAACACCCCGGGACAGGGGGCCGAGACCCAGTACTTC. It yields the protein CASTNTPGQGAETQYF.

CDR3 nucleotides: TGTGCCAGCAGTGAGGCAGGGCGGAATTGGGAGACCCAGTACTTC. This gives the protein CASSEAGRNWETQYF. The chain carries TRBV2 and TRBJ2-5; D is possibly TRBD1 (5 bases). Trimming stripped 3 bases from V and 5 bases from J, with 16 bases between. CDR3 length equals 15 residues. Germline V gives CDR1 SNHLY, CDR2 FYNNEI.

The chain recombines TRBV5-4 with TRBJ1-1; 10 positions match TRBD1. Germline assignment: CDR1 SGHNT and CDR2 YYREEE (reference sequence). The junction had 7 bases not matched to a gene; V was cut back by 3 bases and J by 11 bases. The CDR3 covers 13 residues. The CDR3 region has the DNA TGTGCCAGCAGCTCACCGGGACAGGGGTCCGCTTTCTTT. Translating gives CASSSPGQGSAFF.

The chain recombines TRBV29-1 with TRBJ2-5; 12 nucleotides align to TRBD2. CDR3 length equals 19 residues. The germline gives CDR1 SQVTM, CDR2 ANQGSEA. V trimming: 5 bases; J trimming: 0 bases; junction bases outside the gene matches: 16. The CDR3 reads CSVLDGAGLAGLYQETQYF. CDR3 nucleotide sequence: TGCAGCGTTCTCGACGGAGCGGGACTAGCGGGCCTCTACCAAGAGACCCAGTACTTC.

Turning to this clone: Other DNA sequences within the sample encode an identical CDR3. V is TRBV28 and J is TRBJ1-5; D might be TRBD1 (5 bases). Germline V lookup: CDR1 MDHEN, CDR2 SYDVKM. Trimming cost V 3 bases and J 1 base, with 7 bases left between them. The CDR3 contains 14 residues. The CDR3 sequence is CASSLGQSNQPQHF. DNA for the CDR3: TGTGCCAGCAGTTTGGGGCAAAGCAATCAGCCCCAGCATTTT.

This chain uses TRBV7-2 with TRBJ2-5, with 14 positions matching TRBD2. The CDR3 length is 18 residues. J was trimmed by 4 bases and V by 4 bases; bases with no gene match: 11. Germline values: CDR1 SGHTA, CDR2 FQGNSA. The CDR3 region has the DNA TGTGCCAGCAGCTCGGGACTCGGACTAGCGGGAGGTCCAGAGACCCAGTACTTC. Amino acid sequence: CASSSGLGLAGGPETQYF.

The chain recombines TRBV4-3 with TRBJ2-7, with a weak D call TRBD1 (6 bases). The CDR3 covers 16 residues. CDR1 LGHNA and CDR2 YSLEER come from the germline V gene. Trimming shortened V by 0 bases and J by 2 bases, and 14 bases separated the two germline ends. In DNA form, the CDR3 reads TGCGCCAGCAGCCAAGAGTATAACAGGGTAGCCTACGAGCAGTACTTC. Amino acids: CASSQEYNRVAYEQYF.